What follows describes a single T cell receptor beta chain. It lacks a known antigen. No base qualities exist here, and no much larger clone lies one base off it. This record comes from a study of PD-1 blockade in classical Hodgkin lymphoma (TCRdb year 2020). About the full investigation: Nivolumab dosing was 3 mg/kg intravenously every 2 weeks, continuing until either disease progression or unacceptable toxicity. A peripheral blood immune signature of response to PD-1 blockade in classical Hodgkin lymphoma was defined using TCR beta sequencing and CyTOF.

What this sample's time point label stands for: cycle 4 day 1 (C4D1), after 6 weeks of nivolumab. Every trial patient had relapsed after autologous stem cell transplantation, and cohorts A, B and C differed in prior brentuximab vedotin exposure. A total of 56 patients with relapsed/refractory classical Hodgkin lymphoma made up the trial cohort, and each patient's best overall response was complete response, partial response or progressive disease. In the multi-cohort phase II CheckMate 205 trial, trial patients received single-agent nivolumab. An independent review committee assessed best overall response by applying the 2007 International Working Group response criteria. PBMCs from the trial were collected at three points: immediately before nivolumab initiation (C1D1), and during therapy at cycle 2 day 1 and cycle 4 day 1. Peripheral blood was collected in 8 mL Vacutainer Cell Preparation Tubes, from which PBMCs were isolated by centrifugation and then cryopreserved.

Measured from the cysteine to the phenylalanine, the CDR3 is 15 residues long. The sequence is cut down to CDR3 DNA, 45 bases in frame from base 1. As encoded in the germline V gene (reference sequence), CDR1 is LNHNV while CDR2 is YYDKDF. V is clipped by 3 bases and J by 3 bases, and the sequence between their germline boundaries is 13 bases long. The Qiagen DNeasy kit was used to extract genomic DNA both from unsorted PBMCs and from the negatively selected CD4+ and CD8+ fractions. TCR beta CDR3 regions were subjected to amplification by immunoSEQ multiplex PCR with primers that anneal to V and J segments. A synthetic immune receptor repertoire was used to minimize amplification bias, and any remaining bias was removed computationally after sequencing. The study's processing was this. Custom Python scripts were used to quantify repertoire diversity as the Shannon entropy index. Unsorted, CD4+ and CD8+ repertoires were examined separately, except in combined analyses, for which CD4+ and CD8+ sequences were merged in silico. Clonal expansion was defined as a frequency increase of at least 2-fold after treatment compared with C1D1, and clones undetected at baseline were assigned a pseudocount of 0.5. Clones with 0 or 1 copy at C1D1 were defined as singleton clones, while clones with 2 or more copies were defined as non-singleton clones. Clones expanded in unsorted samples were assigned a CD4+, CD8+ or unknown annotation through matching of protein sequences in sorted samples from the same patient. Wilcoxon tests on paired samples were used to test diversity changes from C1D1 to C4D1. Imported from immuneACCESS, the table was reduced by TCRdb to in-frame sequences with V and J called. These copies leave out some clones; in studies compared against another copy, an unresolved V gene accounts for under half, and the cause of the remainder is not known. That table gives V, J and clone size, and the DNA gave D and trimming. The sample has 75,000 to 95,000 clones on record, 83% of them singletons. 15% to 20% of the sample is taken by the ten largest.

Here is what the overall study found, with its caveats: Baseline TCR diversity was reported to be lower in newly diagnosed patients than in healthy donors and to be lower still in relapsed/refractory patients. The study was limited to a single clinical trial cohort, and causes of repertoire differences, possibly disease activity or prior therapy, remained undefined. Patients starting nivolumab less than 1 year after ASCT had lower diversity and were excluded from later analyses to avoid confounding by immune reconstitution. By C4D1, a significant rise was seen in CD4+ TCR diversity but not in CD8+ TCR diversity (p=0.0027 vs p=0.16), and the rise was most apparent among complete responders (p=0.02). Trial patients with a complete response had baseline diversity similar to that of newly diagnosed patients, while partial responders and progressors had significantly lower diversity.

The sample consisted of peripheral blood mononuclear cells (PBMCs), taken before the fourth cycle of nivolumab. The origin of this receptor is a human donor with classical Hodgkin lymphoma. This receptor chain uses TRBV15 and TRBJ2-3; the D gene cannot be resolved beyond TRBD1 or TRBD2, each matching 5 bases. The nucleotide sequence is TGTGCCACCAGCAGCGAGGGGTCGGGGACAGATACGCAGTATTTT. This encodes CATSSEGSGTDTQYF.